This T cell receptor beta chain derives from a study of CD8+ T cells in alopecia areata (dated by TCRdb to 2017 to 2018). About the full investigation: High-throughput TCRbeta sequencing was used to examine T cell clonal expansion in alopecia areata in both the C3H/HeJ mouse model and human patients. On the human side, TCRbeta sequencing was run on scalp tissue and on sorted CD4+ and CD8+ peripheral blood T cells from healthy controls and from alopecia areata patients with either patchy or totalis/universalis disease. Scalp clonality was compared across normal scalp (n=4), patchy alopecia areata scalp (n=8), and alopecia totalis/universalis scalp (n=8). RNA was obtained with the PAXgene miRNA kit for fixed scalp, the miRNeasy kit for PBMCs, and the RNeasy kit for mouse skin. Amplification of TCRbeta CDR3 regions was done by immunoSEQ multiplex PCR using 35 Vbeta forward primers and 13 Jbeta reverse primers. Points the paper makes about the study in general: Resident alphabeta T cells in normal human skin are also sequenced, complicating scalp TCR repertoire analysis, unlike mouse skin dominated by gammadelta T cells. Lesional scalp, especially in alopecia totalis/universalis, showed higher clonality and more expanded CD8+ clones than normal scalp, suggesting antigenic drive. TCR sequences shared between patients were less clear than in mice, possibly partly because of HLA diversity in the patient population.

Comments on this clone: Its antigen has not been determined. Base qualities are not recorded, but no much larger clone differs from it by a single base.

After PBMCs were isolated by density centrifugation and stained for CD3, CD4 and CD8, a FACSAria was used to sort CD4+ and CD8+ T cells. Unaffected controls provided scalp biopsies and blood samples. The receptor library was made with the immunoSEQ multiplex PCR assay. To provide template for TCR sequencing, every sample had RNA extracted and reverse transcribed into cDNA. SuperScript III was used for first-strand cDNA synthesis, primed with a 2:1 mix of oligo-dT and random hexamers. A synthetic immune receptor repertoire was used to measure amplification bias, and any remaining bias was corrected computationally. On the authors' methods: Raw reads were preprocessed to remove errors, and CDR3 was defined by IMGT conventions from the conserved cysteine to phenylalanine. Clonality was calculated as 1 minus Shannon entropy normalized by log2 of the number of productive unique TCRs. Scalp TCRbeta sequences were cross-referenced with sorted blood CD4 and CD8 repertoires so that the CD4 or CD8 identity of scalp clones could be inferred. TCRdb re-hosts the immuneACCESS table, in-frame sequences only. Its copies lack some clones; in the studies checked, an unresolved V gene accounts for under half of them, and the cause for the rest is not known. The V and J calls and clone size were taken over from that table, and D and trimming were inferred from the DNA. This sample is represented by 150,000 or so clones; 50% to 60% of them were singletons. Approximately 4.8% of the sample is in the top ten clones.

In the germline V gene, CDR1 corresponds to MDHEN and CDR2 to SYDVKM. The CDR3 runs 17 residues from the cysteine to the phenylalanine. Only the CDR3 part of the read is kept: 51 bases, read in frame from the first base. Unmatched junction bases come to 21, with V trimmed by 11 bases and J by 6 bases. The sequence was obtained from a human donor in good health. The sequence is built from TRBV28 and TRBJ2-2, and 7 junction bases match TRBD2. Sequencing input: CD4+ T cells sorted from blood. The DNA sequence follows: TGTGCCGGAGCACCTACCCTTGGGGGAGGGCCAGCCGGGGAGCTGTTTTTT. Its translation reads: CAGAPTLGGGPAGELFF. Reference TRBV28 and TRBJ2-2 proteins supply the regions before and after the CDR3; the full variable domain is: DVKVTQSSRYLVKRTGEKVFLECVQDMDHENMFWYRQDPGLGLRLIYFSYDVKMKEKGDIPEGYSVSREKKERFSLILESASTNQTSMYLCAGAPTLGGGPAGELFFGEGSRLTVL.